Listed below are T cell receptor beta chains from one sample, sequenced in a study of patients and donors after allogeneic stem cell transplantation. TCRdb reprocessed the RT-PCR reads with MiXCR, giving one entry per CDR3 protein. This sample has 410,000 or so distinct CDR3 sequences, with about a sixth found just once. Sequences were obtained from blood, either unsorted or a sorted T cell fraction (not recorded which). Receptors originate from a human donor who was either an allogeneic HSCT recipient or a stem cell or donor lymphocyte infusion donor (not recorded which). It is not recorded whose cells these are; they may come from a transplant donor. Both conserved end residues are part of each CDR3. D genes are given only for firm matches. Not all rows give a size; the values are once, few, many and, for expanded clones, a class.

V: TRBV19
D: TRBD2
J: TRBJ2-7
size: .
length: 16
CDR3: CASRQSWMAGDYEQYF
DNA: TGTGCCAGTAGACAGAGCTGGATGGCGGGGGACTACGAGCAGTACTTC

V: TRBV6-5
D: .
J: TRBJ1-1
size: few
length: 15
CDR3: CASSSFSDMNTEAFF
DNA: TGTGCCAGCAGTTCTTTTTCAGATATGAACACTGAAGCTTTCTTT

V: TRBV7-9
D: .
J: TRBJ1-4
size: few
length: 12
CDR3: CASGTLGEKLFF
DNA: TGTGCCAGCGGGACATTGGGTGAAAAACTGTTTTTT

V: TRBV5-1
D: .
J: TRBJ1-2
size: .
length: 14
CDR3: CASSLASSAYGYTF
DNA: TGCGCCAGCAGCTTGGCCAGCTCCGCCTATGGCTACACCTTC

V: TRBV4-1
D: .
J: TRBJ1-6
size: .
length: 17
CDR3: CASSQDTVKAYVSPLHF
DNA: TGCGCCAGCAGCCAAGATACCGTAAAAGCTTATGTTTCACCCCTCCACTTT

V: TRBV10-3
D: TRBD1
J: TRBJ2-7
size: few
length: 14
CDR3: CAIRWGQTSAEQYF
DNA: TGTGCCATCAGGTGGGGACAGACCTCCGCCGAGCAGTACTTC

V: TRBV24-1
D: .
J: TRBJ2-3
size: few
length: 13
CDR3: CATAGTSADTQYF
DNA: TGTGCCACCGCCGGGACCTCAGCAGATACGCAGTATTTT

V: TRBV6-2/TRBV6-3
D: TRBD1
J: TRBJ1-2
size: .
length: 13
CDR3: CASTGQGTDGYTF
DNA: TGTGCCAGCACCGGACAGGGGACGGATGGCTACACCTTC

V: TRBV20-1
D: .
J: TRBJ2-7
size: many
length: 13
CDR3: CSARGRGAYEQYF
DNA: TGCAGTGCTAGAGGGCGAGGGGCCTACGAGCAGTACTTC

V: TRBV20-1
D: .
J: TRBJ2-3
size: many
length: 12
CDR3: CSASGATDTQYF
DNA: TGCAGTGCCTCCGGCGCGACAGATACGCAGTATTTT

V: TRBV6-1
D: TRBD2
J: TRBJ2-3
size: few
length: 18
CDR3: CASSEIERGGGATDTQYF
DNA: TGTGCCAGCAGTGAAATCGAGAGGGGCGGGGGAGCAACAGATACGCAGTATTTT

V: TRBV5-1
D: TRBD1
J: TRBJ2-1
size: .
length: 16
CDR3: CASSRPGTGLYNEQFF
DNA: TGCGCCAGCAGCAGGCCCGGGACAGGGTTATACAATGAGCAGTTCTTC

V: TRBV4-2
D: TRBD2
J: TRBJ2-2
size: .
length: 21
CDR3: CASSQDPRSSGPMGNTGELFF
DNA: TGTGCCAGCAGCCAAGACCCCCGTTCTAGCGGTCCGATGGGAAACACCGGGGAGCTGTTTTTT

V: TRBV4-1
D: .
J: TRBJ1-2
size: .
length: 12
CDR3: CATQGTNYGYTF
DNA: TGCGCCACCCAGGGAACGAACTATGGCTACACCTTC

V: TRBV19
D: TRBD1
J: TRBJ2-1
size: .
length: 16
CDR3: CASSTGRDRGYNEQFF
DNA: TGTGCCAGTAGTACTGGCCGGGACAGGGGGTACAATGAGCAGTTCTTC

V: TRBV7-8
D: TRBD2
J: TRBJ2-7
size: few
length: 16
CDR3: CASSSAPLAGTYEQYF
DNA: TGTGCCAGCAGCTCCGCCCCACTAGCGGGGACCTACGAGCAGTACTTC

V: TRBV5-1
D: TRBD1
J: TRBJ2-3
size: few
length: 15
CDR3: CASSYRTGVMDTQYF
DNA: TGCGCCAGCAGCTACCGGACAGGGGTTATGGATACGCAGTATTTT

V: TRBV12-3/TRBV12-4
D: TRBD1
J: TRBJ2-2
size: few
length: 14
CDR3: CASAGQGATGELFF
DNA: TGTGCCAGCGCGGGACAGGGGGCCACCGGGGAGCTGTTTTTT

V: TRBV29-1
D: TRBD1
J: TRBJ1-1
size: many
length: 14
CDR3: CSVGGGQGRIEAFF
DNA: TGCAGCGTTGGGGGAGGACAGGGGAGGATTGAAGCTTTCTTT

V: TRBV20-1
D: TRBD2
J: TRBJ2-1
size: .
length: 14
CDR3: CSARIRLASHEQFF
DNA: TGCAGTGCTAGAATAAGACTAGCCTCCCATGAGCAGTTCTTC

V: TRBV7-7
D: .
J: TRBJ2-2
size: .
length: 15
CDR3: CASSLGHLNTGELFF
DNA: TGTGCCAGCAGCCTGGGACACCTGAACACCGGGGAGCTGTTTTTT

V: TRBV5-1
D: .
J: TRBJ2-5
size: .
length: 14
CDR3: CASSRGGVGETQYF
DNA: TGCGCCAGCTCAAGGGGTGGGGTCGGAGAGACCCAGTACTTC

V: TRBV7-9
D: .
J: TRBJ2-7
size: few
length: 13
CDR3: CASSPAVAYEQYF
DNA: TGTGCCAGCAGCCCAGCGGTCGCCTACGAGCAGTACTTC

V: TRBV5-1
D: .
J: TRBJ1-4
size: .
length: 16
CDR3: CASSPKPASTNEKLFF
DNA: TGCGCCAGCAGCCCTAAGCCCGCGTCAACTAATGAAAAACTGTTTTTT

V: TRBV4-1
D: .
J: TRBJ1-1
size: .
length: 14
CDR3: CASSPRLVNTEAFF
DNA: TGCGCCAGCAGCCCGCGGTTAGTGAACACTGAAGCTTTCTTT

V: TRBV28
D: .
J: TRBJ1-1
size: few
length: 14
CDR3: CASSLFTDPPEAFF
DNA: TGTGCCAGCAGTTTATTCACAGACCCGCCTGAAGCTTTCTTT

V: TRBV13
D: .
J: TRBJ2-7
size: .
length: 13
CDR3: CASSLLDSYEQYF
DNA: TGTGCCAGCAGCTTACTAGACTCCTACGAGCAGTACTTC

V: TRBV4-2
D: TRBD1
J: TRBJ2-1
size: few
length: 11
CDR3: CASSLGQPLVF
DNA: TGTGCCAGCAGCCTGGGACAGCCCCTGGTCTTC

V: TRBV5-1
D: .
J: TRBJ1-1
size: few
length: 14
CDR3: CASSAAGWSTEAFF
DNA: TGCGCCAGCAGCGCGGCGGGTTGGAGCACTGAAGCTTTCTTT

V: TRBV20-1
D: .
J: TRBJ1-1
size: .
length: 14
CDR3: CSARETTHNTEAFF
DNA: TGCAGTGCTAGAGAAACAACCCACAACACTGAAGCTTTCTTT

V: TRBV4-1
D: .
J: TRBJ2-7
size: many
length: 15
CDR3: CASSQGPWSGDEQYF
DNA: TGCGCCAGCAGCCAAGGCCCCTGGTCTGGGGACGAGCAGTACTTC

V: TRBV6-1
D: .
J: TRBJ1-5
size: few
length: 15
CDR3: CASFNSTGSLWPQHF
DNA: TGTGCCAGCTTCAACTCAACAGGGTCCTTATGGCCCCAGCATTTT

V: TRBV24-1
D: .
J: TRBJ2-7
size: .
length: 13
CDR3: CATSDRGAREQYF
DNA: TGTGCCACCAGTGACAGGGGGGCTAGAGAGCAGTACTTC

V: TRBV11-2
D: .
J: TRBJ1-6
size: .
length: 14
CDR3: CASSFPMGSAPLHF
DNA: TGTGCCAGCAGCTTCCCCATGGGGAGTGCACCCCTCCACTTT

V: TRBV10-3
D: .
J: TRBJ2-5
size: few
length: 15
CDR3: CAISEGQKPQETQYF
DNA: TGTGCCATCAGTGAGGGGCAGAAGCCCCAAGAGACCCAGTACTTC

V: TRBV14
D: .
J: TRBJ2-7
size: .
length: 16
CDR3: CASSPLERDIAYEQYF
DNA: TGTGCCAGCAGCCCCCTAGAGAGGGACATAGCCTACGAGCAGTACTTC

V: TRBV10-3
D: TRBD2
J: TRBJ2-5
size: few
length: 18
CDR3: CAISESASGGPGSETQYF
DNA: TGTGCCATCAGTGAGTCGGCTAGCGGGGGGCCGGGGTCAGAGACCCAGTACTTC

V: TRBV4-3
D: .
J: TRBJ1-6
size: .
length: 18
CDR3: CASSQDPSVSSYNSPLHF
DNA: TGCGCCAGCAGCCAAGATCCTTCAGTGAGCTCCTATAATTCACCCCTCCACTTT

V: TRBV4-2
D: .
J: TRBJ1-4
size: many
length: 16
CDR3: CASSQDGGRANEKLFF
DNA: TGTGCCAGCAGCCAAGATGGGGGGCGAGCTAATGAAAAACTGTTTTTT

V: TRBV19
D: TRBD2
J: TRBJ2-7
size: .
length: 15
CDR3: CASTMTSGRFSEQYF
DNA: TGTGCCAGTACCATGACTAGCGGCCGTTTCTCCGAGCAGTACTTC

V: TRBV4-3
D: .
J: TRBJ2-3
size: many
length: 14
CDR3: CASSPAGAGDTQYF
DNA: TGCGCCAGCAGCCCCGCCGGGGCGGGAGATACGCAGTATTTT

V: TRBV7-9
D: TRBD1
J: TRBJ1-4
size: few
length: 13
CDR3: CASSAGQYEKLFF
DNA: TGTGCCAGCAGCGCGGGACAGTACGAAAAACTGTTTTTT

V: TRBV9
D: .
J: TRBJ1-4
size: .
length: 13
CDR3: CASSDGVNEKLFF
DNA: TGTGCCAGCAGCGACGGCGTTAATGAAAAACTGTTTTTT

V: TRBV6-5
D: TRBD1
J: TRBJ1-3
size: few
length: 16
CDR3: CASSYLGQGAGNTIYF
DNA: TGTGCCAGCAGTTACCTGGGACAGGGGGCTGGAAACACCATATATTTT

V: TRBV6-5
D: .
J: TRBJ2-7
size: many
length: 12
CDR3: CASSNRRYEQYF
DNA: TGTGCCAGCTCGAACAGGAGGTACGAGCAGTACTTC

V: TRBV12-3/TRBV12-4
D: TRBD1
J: TRBJ1-5
size: many
length: 15
CDR3: CASRAQQGANQPQHF
DNA: TGTGCCAGCAGGGCACAACAGGGGGCGAATCAGCCCCAGCATTTT

V: TRBV21-1
D: .
J: TRBJ2-7
size: .
length: 11
CDR3: CASSKGPEQYF
DNA: TGTGCCAGCAGCAAGGGCCCCGAGCAGTACTTC

V: TRBV12-3/TRBV12-4
D: .
J: TRBJ2-4
size: many
length: 15
CDR3: CASSLASLAKNIQYF
DNA: TGTGCCAGCAGTTTAGCATCCTTAGCCAAAAACATTCAGTACTTC

V: TRBV30
D: .
J: TRBJ2-1
size: few
length: 13
CDR3: CAWKEGTYNEQFF
DNA: TGTGCCTGGAAGGAGGGCACTTACAATGAGCAGTTCTTC

V: TRBV21-1
D: .
J: TRBJ2-5
size: few
length: 22
CDR3: CASSKKKGGLAGFGGYQETQYF
DNA: TGTGCCAGCAGCAAGAAAAAGGGCGGACTAGCGGGGTTCGGGGGGTACCAAGAGACCCAGTACTTC

V: TRBV2
D: .
J: TRBJ2-1
size: .
length: 15
CDR3: CASSALVLPHNEQFF
DNA: TGTGCCAGCTCGGCATTGGTACTACCCCACAATGAGCAGTTCTTC

V: TRBV7-3
D: TRBD1
J: TRBJ2-1
size: .
length: 13
CDR3: CASSSKGANEQFF
DNA: TGTGCCAGCAGCTCCAAGGGGGCCAATGAGCAGTTCTTC

V: TRBV12-3/TRBV12-4
D: .
J: TRBJ1-1
size: many
length: 13
CDR3: CASSRRWGTEAFF
DNA: TGTGCCAGCAGCCGAAGGTGGGGCACTGAAGCTTTCTTT

V: TRBV5-1
D: TRBD1
J: TRBJ2-7
size: many
length: 14
CDR3: CASSTGQALYEQYF
DNA: TGCGCCAGCAGCACGGGACAGGCCCTCTACGAGCAGTACTTC

V: TRBV7-2
D: TRBD1
J: TRBJ2-7
size: few
length: 17
CDR3: CASSYRDRVRGPYEQYF
DNA: TGTGCCAGCAGCTACCGGGACAGGGTTAGGGGGCCCTACGAGCAGTACTTC

V: TRBV12-3/TRBV12-4
D: .
J: TRBJ2-7
size: few
length: 12
CDR3: CASAGRTYEQYF
DNA: TGTGCCAGCGCGGGACGGACCTACGAGCAGTACTTC

V: TRBV6-1
D: .
J: TRBJ2-5
size: .
length: 15
CDR3: CASTRWASARETQYF
DNA: TGTGCCAGCACCCGCTGGGCTAGCGCTCGGGAGACCCAGTACTTC

V: TRBV14
D: TRBD2
J: TRBJ2-7
size: .
length: 20
CDR3: CASSQGSTSGRGAREYEQYF
DNA: TGTGCCAGCAGCCAAGGTTCGACTAGCGGGAGAGGGGCTAGAGAGTACGAGCAGTACTTC

V: TRBV5-4
D: TRBD1
J: TRBJ1-2
size: .
length: 15
CDR3: CASRGQGSYNYGYTF
DNA: TGTGCCAGCAGGGGACAGGGAAGCTACAACTATGGCTACACCTTC

V: TRBV19
D: .
J: TRBJ2-6
size: .
length: 17
CDR3: CASSIVGPSSGANVLTF
DNA: TGTGCCAGTAGTATAGTCGGCCCTTCATCTGGGGCCAACGTCCTGACTTTC